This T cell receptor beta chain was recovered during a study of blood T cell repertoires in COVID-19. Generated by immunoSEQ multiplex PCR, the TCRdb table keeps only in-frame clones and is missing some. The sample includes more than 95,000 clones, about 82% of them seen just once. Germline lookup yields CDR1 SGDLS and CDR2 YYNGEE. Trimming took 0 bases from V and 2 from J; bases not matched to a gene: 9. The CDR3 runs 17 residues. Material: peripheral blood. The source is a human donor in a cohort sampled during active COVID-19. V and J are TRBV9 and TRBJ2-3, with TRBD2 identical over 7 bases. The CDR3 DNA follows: TGTGCCAGCAGCGTAGAAGCTAGCGGACCGTACACAGATACGCAGTATTTT. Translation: CASSVEASGPYTDTQYF. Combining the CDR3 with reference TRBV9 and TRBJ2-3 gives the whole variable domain DSGVTQTPKHLITATGQRVTLRCSPRSGDLSVYWYQQSLDQGLQFLIQYYNGEERAKGNILERFSAQQFPDLHSELNLSSLELGDSALYFCASSVEASGPYTDTQYFGPGTRLTVL.